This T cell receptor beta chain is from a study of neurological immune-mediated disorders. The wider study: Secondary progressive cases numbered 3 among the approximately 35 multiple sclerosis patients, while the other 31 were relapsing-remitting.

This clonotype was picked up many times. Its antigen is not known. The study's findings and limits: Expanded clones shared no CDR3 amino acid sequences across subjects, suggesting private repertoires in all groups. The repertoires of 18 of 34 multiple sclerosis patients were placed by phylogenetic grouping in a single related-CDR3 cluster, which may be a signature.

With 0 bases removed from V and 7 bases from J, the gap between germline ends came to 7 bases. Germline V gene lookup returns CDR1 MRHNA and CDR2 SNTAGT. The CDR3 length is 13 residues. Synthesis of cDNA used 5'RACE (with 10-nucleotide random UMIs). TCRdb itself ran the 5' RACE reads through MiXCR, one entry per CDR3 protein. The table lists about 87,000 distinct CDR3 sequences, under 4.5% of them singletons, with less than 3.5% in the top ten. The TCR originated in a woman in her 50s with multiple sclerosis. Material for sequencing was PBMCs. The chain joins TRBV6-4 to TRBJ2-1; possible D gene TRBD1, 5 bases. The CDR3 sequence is CASSDSGQNEQFF. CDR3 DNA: TGTGCCAGCAGTGACTCGGGGCAGAATGAGCAGTTCTTC.